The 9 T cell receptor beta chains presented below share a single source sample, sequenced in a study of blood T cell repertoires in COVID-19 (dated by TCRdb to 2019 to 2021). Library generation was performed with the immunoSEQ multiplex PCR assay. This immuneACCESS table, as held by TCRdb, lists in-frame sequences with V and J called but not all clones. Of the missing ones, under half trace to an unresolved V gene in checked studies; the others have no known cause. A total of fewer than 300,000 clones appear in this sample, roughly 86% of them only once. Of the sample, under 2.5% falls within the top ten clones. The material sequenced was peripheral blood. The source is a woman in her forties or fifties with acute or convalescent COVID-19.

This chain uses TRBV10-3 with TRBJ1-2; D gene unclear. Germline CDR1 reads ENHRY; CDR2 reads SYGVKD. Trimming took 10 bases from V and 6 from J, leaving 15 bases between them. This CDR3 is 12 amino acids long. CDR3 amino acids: CATPLGADGYTF. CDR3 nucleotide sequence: TGTGCCACACCCTTAGGAGCGGATGGCTACACCTTC.

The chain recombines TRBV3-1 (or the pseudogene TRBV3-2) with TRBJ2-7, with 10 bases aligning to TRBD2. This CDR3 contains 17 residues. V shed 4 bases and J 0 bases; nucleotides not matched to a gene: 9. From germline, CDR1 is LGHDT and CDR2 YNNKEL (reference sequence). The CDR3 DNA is TGTGCCAGCAGCCCAGAAACGACTAGCGGGTACTCCTACGAGCAGTACTTC. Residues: CASSPETTSGYSYEQYF.

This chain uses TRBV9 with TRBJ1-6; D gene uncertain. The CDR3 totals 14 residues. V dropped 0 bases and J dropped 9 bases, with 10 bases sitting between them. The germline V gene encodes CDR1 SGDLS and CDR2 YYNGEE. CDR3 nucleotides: TGTGCCAGCAGCGTAGTCAGTAGAGGTTCACCCCTCCACTTT. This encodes CASSVVSRGSPLHF. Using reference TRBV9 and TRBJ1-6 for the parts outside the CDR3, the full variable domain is DSGVTQTPKHLITATGQRVTLRCSPRSGDLSVYWYQQSLDQGLQFLIQYYNGEERAKGNILERFSAQQFPDLHSELNLSSLELGDSALYFCASSVVSRGSPLHFGNGTRLTVT.

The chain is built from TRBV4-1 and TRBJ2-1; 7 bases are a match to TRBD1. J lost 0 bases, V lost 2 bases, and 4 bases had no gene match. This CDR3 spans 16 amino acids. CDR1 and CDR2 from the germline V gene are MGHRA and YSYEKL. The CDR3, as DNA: TGCGCCAGCAGCCAATCGGGACAGTCCTCCTACAATGAGCAGTTCTTC. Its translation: CASSQSGQSSYNEQFF.

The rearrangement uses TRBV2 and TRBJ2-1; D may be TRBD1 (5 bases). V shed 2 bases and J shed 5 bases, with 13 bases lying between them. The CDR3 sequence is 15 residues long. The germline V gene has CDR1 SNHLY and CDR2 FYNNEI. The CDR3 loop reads CASSEQGRGHNEQFF. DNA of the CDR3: TGTGCCAGCAGTGAACAGGGTAGGGGTCACAATGAGCAGTTCTTC.

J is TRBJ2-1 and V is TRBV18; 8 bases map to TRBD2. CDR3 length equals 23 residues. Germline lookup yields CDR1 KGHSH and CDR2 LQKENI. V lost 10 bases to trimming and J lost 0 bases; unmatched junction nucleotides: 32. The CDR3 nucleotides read TGTGCCACCTCGATTTGGGACGGGCCCCTAGCGGGCCAACCTCGGAGCTCCTACAATGAGCAGTTCTTC. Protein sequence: CATSIWDGPLAGQPRSSYNEQFF.

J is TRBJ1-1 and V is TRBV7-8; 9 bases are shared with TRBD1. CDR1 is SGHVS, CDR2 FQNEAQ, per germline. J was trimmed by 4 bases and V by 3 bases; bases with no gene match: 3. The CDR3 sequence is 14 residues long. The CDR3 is CASSFTTGGTEAFF. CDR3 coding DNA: TGTGCCAGCAGCTTTACGACAGGGGGCACTGAAGCTTTCTTT.

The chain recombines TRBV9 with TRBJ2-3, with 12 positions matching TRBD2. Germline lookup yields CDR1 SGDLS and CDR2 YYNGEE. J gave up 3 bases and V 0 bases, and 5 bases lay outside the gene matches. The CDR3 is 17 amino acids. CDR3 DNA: TGTGCCAGCAGCGTAGGAATCCTAGCGGGAGGGACAGATACGCAGTATTTT. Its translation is CASSVGILAGGTDTQYF.

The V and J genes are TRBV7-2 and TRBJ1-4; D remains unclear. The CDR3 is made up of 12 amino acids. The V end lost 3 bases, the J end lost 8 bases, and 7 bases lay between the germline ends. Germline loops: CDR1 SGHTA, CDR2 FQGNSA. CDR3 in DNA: TGTGCCAGCAGCTTGTCGGGGGAAAAACTGTTTTTT. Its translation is CASSLSGEKLFF.